This is a list of T cell receptor beta chains from one sample in a study of shared clonotypes between healthy human individuals. The table came from immunoSEQ multiplex PCR; TCRdb's copy has only in-frame clones and leaves some out. The table includes under 650,000 clones, 90% to 96% detected once. What was sequenced was naive CD4+ T cells sorted from blood. The receptors here all came from a woman aged 25 to 45 in good health. CDR3s include the opening cysteine and the closing phenylalanine or tryptophan. A D gene is named only where the DNA matches it firmly. Size values are once, few and many counts, or a class for expanded clones, and some rows have none.

v_gene	d_gene	abundance	j_gene	len	CDR3nt	CDR3aa
TRBV15	TRBD2	-	TRBJ2-1	16	TGTGCCACCAGGCCTAGCGGGAGGGCCAGTTTGGATGAGCAGTTCTTC	CATRPSGRASLDEQFF
TRBV14	TRBD2	-	TRBJ2-1	15	TGTGCCAGCAGCCAGATACTAGCGGGGTGGGATGAGCAGTTCTTC	CASSQILAGWDEQFF
TRBV10-2	-	-	TRBJ2-7	11	TGCGCCAGCGCGACCAGGGGAGGGCAGTACTTC	CASATRGGQYF
TRBV19	-	-	TRBJ1-1	11	TGTGCCAGTAAGGGCGGCGCTGAAGCTTTCTTT	CASKGGAEAFF
TRBV27	TRBD1	-	TRBJ1-1	13	TGTGCCAGCAGTTCGACAGGGTATCCTGAAGCTTTCTTT	CASSSTGYPEAFF
TRBV6-1	-	-	TRBJ1-3	15	TGTGCCAGCAGTCCCCGGACAGCCTCTGGAAACACCATATATTTT	CASSPRTASGNTIYF
TRBV7-9	TRBD1	-	TRBJ1-3	15	TGTGCCAGCAGTATGGGTACAGGGGTCGGAAACACCATATATTTT	CASSMGTGVGNTIYF
TRBV7-3	-	-	TRBJ2-3	15	TGTGCCAGCAGCCTCACCGGGACCAGTACAGATACGCAGTATTTT	CASSLTGTSTDTQYF
TRBV28	-	-	TRBJ1-3	15	TGTGCCAGCAGTACCCCCTCCCGGGTTGGAAACACCATATATTTT	CASSTPSRVGNTIYF
TRBV7-6	-	-	TRBJ2-7	14	TGTGCCAGCAGCTTAGCAGGGAACTCCTACGAGCAGTACTTC	CASSLAGNSYEQYF
TRBV28	TRBD2	-	TRBJ2-7	14	TGTGCCAGCAGCCCAGCCAGCGGGAGTGGGGAGCAGTACTTC	CASSPASGSGEQYF
TRBV15	-	-	TRBJ1-3	19	TGTGCCACCAGCAGAGATACGGGGATCCCCCTGACGAGGGGAAACACCATATATTTT	CATSRDTGIPLTRGNTIYF
TRBV28	-	once	TRBJ2-3	10	TGTGCCACCTTGTCAGATACGCAGTATTTT	CATLSDTQYF
TRBV7-3	-	-	TRBJ1-1	13	TGTGCCAGCAGCTTAAAAGGGGGCACTGAAGCTTTCTTT	CASSLKGGTEAFF
TRBV5-1	-	-	TRBJ2-1	15	TGCGCCAGCAGCTTTAGCGACGGAGTCTACAATGAGCAGTTCTTC	CASSFSDGVYNEQFF
TRBV28	-	once	TRBJ2-1	14	TGTGCCAGCAGTTTACCCTTTTACTACAATGAGCAGTTCTTC	CASSLPFYYNEQFF
TRBV5-6	-	-	TRBJ1-2	15	TGTGCCAGCAGCTCGATCTCGGTTCCGTATTATGGCTACACCTTC	CASSSISVPYYGYTF
TRBV6-6	-	-	TRBJ1-1	14	TGTGCCAGCAGCCCAGGACCGGGGCCCACTGAAGCTTTCTTT	CASSPGPGPTEAFF
TRBV13	TRBD2	-	TRBJ2-7	14	TGTGCCAGCAGCTTAGGAACCGGGACTAGCGAGCAGTACTTC	CASSLGTGTSEQYF
TRBV7-9	-	-	TRBJ1-1	14	TGTGCCAGCAGCTTAGGACACCAGAACACTGAAGCTTTCTTT	CASSLGHQNTEAFF
TRBV5-3	-	-	TRBJ2-7	14	TGTGCCAGAAGCTTGAGGAGGAGCTCCTACGAGCAGTACTTC	CARSLRRSSYEQYF
TRBV5-1	-	-	TRBJ1-4	13	TGCGCCAGCAGCTTGGAAGGATCTGAAAAACTGTTTTTT	CASSLEGSEKLFF
TRBV18	-	-	TRBJ2-3	15	TGTGCCAGCTCACCGGGGGGGGCCGGCACAGATACGCAGTATTTT	CASSPGGAGTDTQYF
TRBV7-2	TRBD1	-	TRBJ2-5	16	TGTGCCAGCAGCTTAGATCGGACAGGGGCCGTAGAGACCCAGTACTTC	CASSLDRTGAVETQYF
TRBV4-2	-	-	TRBJ2-1	17	TGTGCCAGCAGCCAAGAGTCCGACTCCCACGTTAACAATGAGCAGTTCTTC	CASSQESDSHVNNEQFF
TRBV5-1	-	-	TRBJ2-3	12	TGCGCCAGCAGCTTGGTCTCAGATACGCAGTATTTT	CASSLVSDTQYF
TRBV6-1	-	-	TRBJ1-1	13	TGTGCCAGCAGTGGAAGGCCAAACACTGAAGCTTTCTTT	CASSGRPNTEAFF
TRBV6-6	-	-	TRBJ2-7	12	TGTGCCAGCAGTCCGATTGGGGCCGAGCAGTACTTC	CASSPIGAEQYF
TRBV28	-	-	TRBJ1-5	12	TGTGCCAGCAGGGAAGGCAATCAGCCCCAGCATTTT	CASREGNQPQHF
TRBV19	-	once	TRBJ1-2	14	TGTGCCAGTAGTATAGGACAGGCTAGGGGTGGCTACACCTTC	CASSIGQARGGYTF
TRBV28	TRBD1	-	TRBJ2-7	15	TGTGCCAGCAGTCCCAGACAGGGGGCTTTCTACGAGCAGTACTTC	CASSPRQGAFYEQYF
TRBV6-5	TRBD1	-	TRBJ2-7	15	TGTGCCACCCAGAAGGAGGGACAGGGGATTCGTCAGCAGTACTTC	CATQKEGQGIRQQYF
TRBV5-1	TRBD1	-	TRBJ2-7	13	TGCGCCAGCAGCCCCGGGACAGGGAATAAGCAGTACTTC	CASSPGTGNKQYF
TRBV28	-	once	TRBJ1-5	17	TGTGCCACTAGGTTCCGCTTAGCAATCAGCCCCAGACAGCCCCAGCATTTT	CATRFRLAISPRQPQHF
TRBV7-3	TRBD2	-	TRBJ2-1	14	TGTGCCAGCAAACCAGCGGGAGCCTACAATGAGCAGTTCTTC	CASKPAGAYNEQFF
TRBV19	-	-	TRBJ2-1	16	TGTGCCAGTAGTACCTTCGGACGCACCCCCTACAATGAGCAGTTCTTC	CASSTFGRTPYNEQFF
TRBV7-2	-	-	TRBJ2-5	17	TGTGCCAGCAGCCCGACCCCCGGGCCTAGTCCAACTCAGACCCAGTACTTC	CASSPTPGPSPTQTQYF